Below, 14 T cell receptor beta chains from the same sample are listed, as sequenced in a study of cytomegalovirus exposure and HLA in healthy donors. PCR used 60 Vbeta primers and 13 Jbeta primers. TCRdb's copy holds only in-frame clones and misses some; the assay was immunoSEQ multiplex PCR. Here the sample spans about 120,000 clones, approximately 80% being singletons. Sequenced material: PBMCs. These receptors came from a woman between 18 and 29 years old in good health and CMV-seronegative.

The genes are TRBV7-9 and TRBJ2-7; 10 bases fit TRBD2. CDR3 length: 15 residues. Germline CDR1 and CDR2: SEHNR and FQNEAQ (reference sequence). V shed 7 bases and J 3 bases; nucleotides not matched to a gene: 9. DNA for the CDR3: TGTGCCAGCACCCTCACGGCTAGCGGGAGCTACGAGCAGTACTTC. It yields the protein CASTLTASGSYEQYF. The full variable domain, in which reference TRBV7-9 and TRBJ2-7 provide the parts outside the CDR3, is DTGVSQNPRHKITKRGQNVTFRCDPISEHNRLYWYRQTLGQGPEFLTYFQNEAQLEKSRLLSDRFSAERPKGSFSTLEIQRTEQGDSAMYLCASTLTASGSYEQYFGPGTRLTVT.

The rearrangement links TRBV5-1 to TRBJ1-3; D is ambiguous. Germline assignment: CDR1 SGHRS and CDR2 YFSETQ. This CDR3 has 15 residues. V gave up 0 bases and J gave up 2 bases, with 9 bases separating them. CDR3 DNA: TGCGCCAGCAGCTTGGATGGAGGGACTGGAAACACCATATATTTT. This encodes CASSLDGGTGNTIYF. Full variable domain (missing parts from reference TRBV5-1 and TRBJ1-3): KAGVTQTPRYLIKTRGQQVTLSCSPISGHRSVSWYQQTPGQGLQFLFEYFSETQRNKGNFPGRFSGRQFSNSRSEMNVSTLELGDSALYLCASSLDGGTGNTIYFGEGSWLTVV.

The CDR3 sequence is CASSLVSGGFQETQYF. The CDR3 nucleotides read TGCGCCAGCAGCTTGGTTAGCGGGGGATTTCAAGAGACCCAGTACTTC. The chain combines TRBV5-1 with TRBJ2-5; 9 nucleotides align to TRBD2. Germline CDR1 is SGHRS and CDR2 is YFSETQ. This CDR3 region has 16 residues. The trim removed 0 bases at V and 2 bases at J, leaving 5 bases unmatched. Full variable domain (missing parts from reference TRBV5-1 and TRBJ2-5): KAGVTQTPRYLIKTRGQQVTLSCSPISGHRSVSWYQQTPGQGLQFLFEYFSETQRNKGNFPGRFSGRQFSNSRSEMNVSTLELGDSALYLCASSLVSGGFQETQYFGPGTRLLVL.

The chain joins TRBV19 to TRBJ1-1; perhaps TRBD1 as D (5 bases). The CDR3 contains 13 residues. Germline CDR1 is LNHDA and CDR2 is SQIVND (reference sequence). The germline V and J ends were trimmed by 4 bases and 4 bases, with 10 bases remaining between them. The chain's CDR3 is CASSKRGVTEAFF. CDR3 bases: TGTGCCAGTAGTAAAAGGGGCGTCACTGAAGCTTTCTTT. Drawing the rest from reference TRBV19 and TRBJ1-1, the complete variable domain is DGGITQSPKYLFRKEGQNVTLSCEQNLNHDAMYWYRQDPGQGLRLIYYSQIVNDFQKGDIAEGYSVSREKKESFPLTVTSAQKNPTAFYLCASSKRGVTEAFFGQGTRLTVV.

This clone came up a few times. This chain links TRBV15 with TRBJ2-7; the match to TRBD2 covers 7 bases. The V gene's germline CDR1 is LNHNV and CDR2 YYDKDF (reference sequence). V lost 0 bases to trimming and J lost 4 bases; unmatched junction nucleotides: 6. The CDR3 sequence is 15 residues long. CDR3 region: CATSREAGAGYEQYF. The CDR3 nucleotides read TGTGCCACCAGCAGAGAGGCGGGAGCTGGGTACGAGCAGTACTTC.

V and J are TRBV7-3 and TRBJ2-3; weak D call: TRBD2 (6 bases). The CDR3 sequence is 16 residues long. Germline-derived CDR1 and CDR2 are SGHTA and FQGTGA. The V and J ends lost 5 bases and 1 base respectively, with 16 bases between them. CDR3 in DNA: TGTGCCAGCAGCCCATCCCGGGACTCGGGCACAGATACGCAGTATTTT. It codes for CASSPSRDSGTDTQYF.

This clone occurred a few times. The rearrangement links TRBV9 to TRBJ1-4; perhaps TRBD1 as D (5 bases). The germline CDR1 and CDR2 sequences are SGDLS and YYNGEE. This CDR3 contains 16 residues. V was clipped by 0 bases and J by 7 bases, with 16 bases between them. CDR3 bases: TGTGCCAGCAGCGTAGCTCGGCCCGGGGGAGGTGAAAAACTGTTTTTT. Translated, it gives CASSVARPGGGEKLFF.

The rearrangement links TRBV5-4 to TRBJ2-5; no definite D call. CDR3 size: 14 residues. Trimming stripped 0 bases from V and 2 bases from J, with 8 bases between. CDR1 SGHNT and CDR2 YYREEE come from the germline V gene (reference sequence). For the CDR3, the DNA is TGTGCCAGCAGCTTGGGCCGCCAGCAAGAGACCCAGTACTTC. Protein sequence: CASSLGRQQETQYF.

For this clone: At one of its ends the junction is not consistent with the germline gene, which may arise from a read error. The gene calls are TRBV7-9 and TRBJ2-6; 7 bases are a match to TRBD2. CDR1 and CDR2 (germline): SEHNR, FQNEAQ (reference sequence). The length of the CDR3 is 17 residues. CDR3 amino acids: CSSSLEGGTSGANVLTF. CDR3 bases: TGTTCCAGCAGCTTAGAGGGAGGGACCTCTGGGGCCAACGTCCTGACTTTC.

This chain joins TRBV19 and TRBJ1-5, with D tentatively TRBD1 (6 bases). V was trimmed by 5 bases and J by 0 bases, leaving 11 bases between them. Germline CDR1 LNHDA, CDR2 SQIVND (reference sequence). This CDR3 is built from 15 residues. Here the CDR3 reads CASSQQGTSNQPQHF. The CDR3 DNA reads as TGTGCCAGTAGTCAACAGGGAACTAGCAATCAGCCCCAGCATTTT.

This clone was observed a single time. The chain carries TRBV9 and TRBJ2-1; D perhaps matches TRBD1 (5 bases). The CDR3 length is 15 residues. From germline, CDR1 is SGDLS and CDR2 YYNGEE. V was cut by 0 bases and J by 2 bases, with 9 bases left in between. CDR3 in amino acids: CASSVEQGTYNEQFF. CDR3 DNA sequence: TGTGCCAGCAGCGTAGAGCAGGGTACCTACAATGAGCAGTTCTTC.

The rearrangement links TRBV10-3 to TRBJ2-1; 10 nucleotides match TRBD2. The CDR3 extends over 14 amino acids. The germline V gene has CDR1 ENHRY and CDR2 SYGVKD. V dropped 3 bases and J dropped 10; count of bases not matched to a gene: 6. CDR3 in DNA: TGTGCCATCAGTGATTTAGCGGGGGGCTGGGAGCAGTTCTTC. This translates into CAISDLAGGWEQFF.

The chain carries TRBV9 and TRBJ1-1; D might be TRBD1 (6 bases). Germline V gives CDR1 SGDLS, CDR2 YYNGEE. V lost 4 bases and J 0 bases, leaving 13 bases between the germline ends. There are 15 residues in the CDR3. The CDR3 region is CASSPRGAMNTEAFF. For the CDR3, the DNA is TGTGCCAGCAGCCCCCGGGGGGCCATGAACACTGAAGCTTTCTTT.

The CDR3 sequence is CASSLGTGGSYEQYF. CDR3 DNA: TGTGCCAGCAGTTTAGGGACAGGGGGTTCCTACGAGCAGTACTTC. The chain is built from TRBV28 and TRBJ2-7; 11 bases match TRBD1. CDR3 length: 15 residues. J gave up 1 base and V 2 bases, and 1 base lay outside the gene matches. Germline CDR1 MDHEN, CDR2 SYDVKM.